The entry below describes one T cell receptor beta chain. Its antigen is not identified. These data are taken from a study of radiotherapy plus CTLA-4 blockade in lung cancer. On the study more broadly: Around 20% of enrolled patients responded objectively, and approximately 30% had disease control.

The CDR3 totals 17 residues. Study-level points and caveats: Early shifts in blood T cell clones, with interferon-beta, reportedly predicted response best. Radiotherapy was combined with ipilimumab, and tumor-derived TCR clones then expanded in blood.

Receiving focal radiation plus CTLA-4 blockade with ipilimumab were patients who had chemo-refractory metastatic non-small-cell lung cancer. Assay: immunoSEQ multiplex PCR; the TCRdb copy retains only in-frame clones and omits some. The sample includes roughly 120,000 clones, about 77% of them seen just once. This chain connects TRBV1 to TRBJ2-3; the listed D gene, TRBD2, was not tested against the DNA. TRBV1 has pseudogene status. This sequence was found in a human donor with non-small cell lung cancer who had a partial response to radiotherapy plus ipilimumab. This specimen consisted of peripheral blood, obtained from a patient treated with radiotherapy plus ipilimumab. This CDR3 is CTSSPNSSGRTLDTQYF. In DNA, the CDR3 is TGCACCAGCAGCCCTAATTCTAGCGGGAGGACATTGGATACGCAGTATTTT.